These 9 T cell receptor beta chains came from one sample sequenced in a study of monozygotic twins with inflammatory bowel disease. With the 5' RACE reads reprocessed, TCRdb shows one record per CDR3 protein and no DNA. This table lists roughly 300,000 distinct CDR3 sequences. Sequenced material: blood. The origin of the receptors is a human donor with ulcerative colitis or Crohn's disease, or a healthy co-twin of an affected twin (not recorded which).

The chain's CDR3 is CASSLDHYGYTF. The chain is built from TRBV7-2 and TRBJ1-2. The CDR3 spans 12 residues. CDR1 and CDR2 from the germline V gene are SGHTA and FQGNSA. The full variable domain, completed using reference TRBV7-2 and TRBJ1-2, is GAGVSQSPSNKVTEKGKDVELRCDPISGHTALYWYRQSLGQGLEFLIYFQGNSAPDKSGLPSDRFSAERTGGSVSTLTIQRTQQEDSAVYLCASSLDHYGYTFGSGTRLTVV.

This sequence joins TRBV20-1 and TRBJ1-1; TCRdb's assignment of TRBD1 cannot be checked, as there is no DNA. Germline CDR1 reads DFQATT; CDR2 reads SNEGSKA (reference sequence). The CDR3 covers 15 residues. The CDR3 protein is CSANGQGALGTEAFF.

The genes are TRBV3-1 and TRBJ1-2; TCRdb's D call of TRBD1 is untestable without DNA. Germline CDR1 LGHDT, CDR2 YNNKEL (reference sequence). The CDR3 runs 16 residues. The CDR3 is CASSQTLRTGSYGYTF.

The chain has TRBV6-6 and TRBJ1-5. The CDR3 has 14 amino acids. The germline V gene has CDR1 MNHNY and CDR2 SVGAGI (reference sequence). This CDR3 reads CASRREGPNQPQHF.

The chain combines TRBV18 with TRBJ1-6; with no DNA, the TCRdb D assignment of TRBD1 cannot be verified. The CDR3 sequence is 14 residues long. The V gene's germline CDR1 is KGHSH and CDR2 LQKENI. The CDR3 protein is CASSPIGGDSPLHF.

V and J are TRBV28 and TRBJ2-7; TCRdb's D gene call, TRBD1, goes unchecked for lack of DNA. This CDR3 spans 12 amino acids. The germline gives CDR1 MDHEN, CDR2 SYDVKM. CDR3 loop: CASSLRGYEQYF.

The rearrangement links TRBV7-2 to TRBJ2-5; TCRdb's D call, TRBD1, is unchecked because there is no DNA. This CDR3 is 14 amino acids long. Germline V gene lookup returns CDR1 SGHTA and CDR2 FQGNSA. The CDR3 protein is CASSHPTGGETQYF.

The J gene is TRBJ1-5, the V gene TRBV5-5; lacking DNA, the TRBD1 call made by TCRdb goes unchecked. The CDR3 spans 13 residues. From germline, CDR1 is SGHKS and CDR2 YYEKEE (reference sequence). CDR3 protein: CASSLFGDQPQHF.

The J gene is TRBJ1-5, the V gene TRBV27. This CDR3 spans 14 amino acids. CDR1 and CDR2 (germline): MNHEY, SMNVEV (reference sequence). Here the CDR3 reads CASSLDSLRQPQHF.